This T cell receptor beta chain was captured by sequencing in a study of shared clonotypes between healthy human individuals. Study summary: A few men and a couple of women, aged 18 to 49, were donors.

The healthy adult donors were HIV-negative and reported no recent acute infections or vaccinations. Everyone who donated was a Caucasian adult who lived in Nashville, Tennessee. Unsorted samples, those not sorted, used some 90 million PBMCs for genomic DNA. The repertoire was sequenced with immunoSEQ multiplex PCR; TCRdb's copy has only in-frame clones and lacks some. The data show hundreds of thousands of clones, with 70% to 80% seen just once and approximately 13% held by the top ten. J gave up 4 bases and V 0 bases, and 4 bases lay outside the gene matches. CDR1 and CDR2 (germline): SGHRS, YFSETQ. The CDR3 has 15 residues.

The chain is built from TRBV5-1 and TRBJ1-5; 7 bases fit TRBD1. Sequenced: PBMCs. The receptor was derived from a woman aged 40-49 years in good health. Some clones in this sample may be carry-over from other donors' samples. CDR3 sequence: CASSLGQGENQPQHF. The CDR3 bases are TGCGCCAGCAGCTTGGGACAGGGAGAAAATCAGCCCCAGCATTTT.